This T cell receptor (beta chain) was sequenced during a study of T-cell memory formation after mild COVID-19. Study-level information: TCR clusters were mostly confined to one donor each.

A remark on this clonotype: Its antigen remains unidentified.

Study findings and constraints: Later expanders leaned CD4+, whereas day 15 to 85 contracting clones were balanced CD4/CD8. Researchers could not confirm that second-wave clones peaking on day 37 targeted SARS-CoV-2.

Each CDR3 protein is one row after TCRdb ran MiXCR on the 5' RACE reads. In the table there are roughly 150,000 distinct CDR3 sequences, around 15% of which are singletons. The sequencing sample was made of PBMCs or a T cell subset sorted from them (not recorded which). This TCR came from an adult woman who had mild COVID-19 (a few samples of this study predate the infection). Cell type and time point are not known.

DNA for the CDR3: TGCGCCAGCAGCCCGGTGCTCGGCAGGGACGACAAATTGATGCAGTTCTTC. Translation: CASSPVLGRDDKLMQFF. The chain is built from TRBV5-1 and TRBJ2-1; either TRBD1 or TRBD2 may fit D (5 bases each). The CDR3 is made up of 17 amino acids. Germline loops: CDR1 SGHRS, CDR2 YFSETQ. Trimming cost V 4 bases and J 12 bases, with 29 bases left between them.